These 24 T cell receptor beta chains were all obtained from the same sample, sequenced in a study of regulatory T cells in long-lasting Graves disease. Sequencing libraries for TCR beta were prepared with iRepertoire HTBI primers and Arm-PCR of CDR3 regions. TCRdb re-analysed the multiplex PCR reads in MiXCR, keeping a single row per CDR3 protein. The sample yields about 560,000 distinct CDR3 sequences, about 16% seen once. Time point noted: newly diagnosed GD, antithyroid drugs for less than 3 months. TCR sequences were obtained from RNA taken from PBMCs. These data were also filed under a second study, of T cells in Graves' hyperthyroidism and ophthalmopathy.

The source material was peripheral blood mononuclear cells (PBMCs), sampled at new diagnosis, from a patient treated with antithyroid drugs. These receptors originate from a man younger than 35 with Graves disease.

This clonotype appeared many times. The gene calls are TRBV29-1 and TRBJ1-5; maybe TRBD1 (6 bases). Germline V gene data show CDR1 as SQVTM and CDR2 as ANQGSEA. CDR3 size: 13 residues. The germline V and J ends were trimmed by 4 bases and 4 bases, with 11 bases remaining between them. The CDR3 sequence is CSVARGTNQPQHF. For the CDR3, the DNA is TGCAGCGTTGCCAGGGGCACTAATCAGCCCCAGCATTTT.

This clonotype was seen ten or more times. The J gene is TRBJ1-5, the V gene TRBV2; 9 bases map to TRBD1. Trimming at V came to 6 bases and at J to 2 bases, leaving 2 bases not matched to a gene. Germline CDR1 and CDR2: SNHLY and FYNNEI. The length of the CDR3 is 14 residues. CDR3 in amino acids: CASRGQGGNQPQHF. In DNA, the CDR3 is TGTGCCAGCAGGGGACAGGGAGGCAATCAGCCCCAGCATTTT.

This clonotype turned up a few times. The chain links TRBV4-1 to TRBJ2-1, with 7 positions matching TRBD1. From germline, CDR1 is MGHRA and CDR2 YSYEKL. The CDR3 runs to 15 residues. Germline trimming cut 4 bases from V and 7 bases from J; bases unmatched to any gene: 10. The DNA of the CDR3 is TGCGCCAGCAGCCCTACTACTACCAGGGGGAATGAGCAGTTCTTC. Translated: CASSPTTTRGNEQFF.

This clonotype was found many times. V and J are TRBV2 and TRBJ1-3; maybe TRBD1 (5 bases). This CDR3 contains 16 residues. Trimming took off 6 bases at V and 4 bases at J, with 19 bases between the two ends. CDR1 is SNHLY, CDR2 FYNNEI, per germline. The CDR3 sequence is CASSAIGRASGNTIYF. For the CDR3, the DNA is TGTGCCAGCAGCGCTATCGGCAGGGCGTCGGGAAACACCATATATTTT.

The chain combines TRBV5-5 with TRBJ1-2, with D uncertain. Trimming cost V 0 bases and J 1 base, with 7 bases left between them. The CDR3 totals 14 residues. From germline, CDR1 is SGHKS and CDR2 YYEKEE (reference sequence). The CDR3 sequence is CASSLERNNYGYTF. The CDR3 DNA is TGTGCCAGCAGCTTGGAAAGGAATAACTATGGCTACACCTTC.

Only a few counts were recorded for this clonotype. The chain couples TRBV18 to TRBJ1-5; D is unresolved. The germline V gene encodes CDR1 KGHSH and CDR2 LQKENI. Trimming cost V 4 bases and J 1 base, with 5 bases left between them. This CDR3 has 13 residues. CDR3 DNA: TGTGCCAGCTCACGACAAAGCAATCAGCCCCAGCATTTT. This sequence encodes CASSRQSNQPQHF.

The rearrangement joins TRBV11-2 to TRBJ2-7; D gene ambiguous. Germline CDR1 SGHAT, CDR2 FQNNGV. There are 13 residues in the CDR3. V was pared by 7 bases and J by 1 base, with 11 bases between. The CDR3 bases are TGTGCCAGCACCCCCTTCGTGTCCTACGAGCAGTACTTC. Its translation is CASTPFVSYEQYF.

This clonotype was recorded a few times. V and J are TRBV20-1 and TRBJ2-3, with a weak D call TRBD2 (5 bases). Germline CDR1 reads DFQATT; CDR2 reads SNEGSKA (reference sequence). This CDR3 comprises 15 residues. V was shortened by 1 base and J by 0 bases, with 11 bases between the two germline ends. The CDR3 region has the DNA TGCAGTGCTAGAGTGGGCGGGCAAAGCACAGATACGCAGTATTTT. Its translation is CSARVGGQSTDTQYF.

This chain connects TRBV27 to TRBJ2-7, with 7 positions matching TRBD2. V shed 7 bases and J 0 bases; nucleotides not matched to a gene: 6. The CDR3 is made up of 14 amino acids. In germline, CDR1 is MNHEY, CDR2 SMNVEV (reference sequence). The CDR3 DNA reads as TGTGCCAGCAAACTAGCGATTAGCTCCTACGAGCAGTACTTC. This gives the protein CASKLAISSYEQYF.

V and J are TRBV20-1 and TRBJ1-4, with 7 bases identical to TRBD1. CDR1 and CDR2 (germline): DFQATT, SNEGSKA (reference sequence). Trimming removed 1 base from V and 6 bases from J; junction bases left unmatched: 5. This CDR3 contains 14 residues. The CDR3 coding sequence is TGCAGTGCTAGAGTGCTAGGGGGCGATGAAAAACTGTTTTTT. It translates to CSARVLGGDEKLFF.

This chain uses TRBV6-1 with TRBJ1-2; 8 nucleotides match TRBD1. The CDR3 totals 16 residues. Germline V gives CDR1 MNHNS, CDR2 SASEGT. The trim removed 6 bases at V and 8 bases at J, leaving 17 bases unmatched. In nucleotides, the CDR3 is TGTGCCAGCAGCACTTACCCGGGACAGGCAGAAGGAGGCTACACCTTC. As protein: CASSTYPGQAEGGYTF.

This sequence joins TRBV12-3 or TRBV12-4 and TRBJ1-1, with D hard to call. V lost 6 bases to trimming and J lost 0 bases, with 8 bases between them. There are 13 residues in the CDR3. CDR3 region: CASSSDLNTEAFF. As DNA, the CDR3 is TGTGCCAGCAGCTCCGACCTGAACACTGAAGCTTTCTTT.

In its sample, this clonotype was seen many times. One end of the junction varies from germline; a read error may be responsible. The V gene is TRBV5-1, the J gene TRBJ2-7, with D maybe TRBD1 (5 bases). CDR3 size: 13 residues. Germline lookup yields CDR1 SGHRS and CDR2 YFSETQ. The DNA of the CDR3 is TGTGCCAGCAGCTTGGGGCAGGGCAACGAGCAGTACTTC. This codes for CASSLGQGNEQYF. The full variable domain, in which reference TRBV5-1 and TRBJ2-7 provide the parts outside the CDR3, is KAGVTQTPRYLIKTRGQQVTLSCSPISGHRSVSWYQQTPGQGLQFLFEYFSETQRNKGNFPGRFSGRQFSNSRSEMNVSTLELGDSALYLCASSLGQGNEQYFGPGTRLTVT.

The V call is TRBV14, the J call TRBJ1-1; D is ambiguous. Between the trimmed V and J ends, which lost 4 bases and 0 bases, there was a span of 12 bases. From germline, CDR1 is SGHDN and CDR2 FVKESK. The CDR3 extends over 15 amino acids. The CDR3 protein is CASSPIATLNTEAFF. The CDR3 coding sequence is TGTGCCAGCAGCCCCATCGCGACGCTGAACACTGAAGCTTTCTTT.

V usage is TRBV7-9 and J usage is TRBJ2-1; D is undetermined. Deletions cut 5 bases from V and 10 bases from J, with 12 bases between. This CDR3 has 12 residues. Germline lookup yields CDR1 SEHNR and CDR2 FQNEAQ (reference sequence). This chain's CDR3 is CASSPAPEEQFF. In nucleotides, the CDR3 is TGTGCCAGCAGCCCCGCCCCCGAAGAGCAGTTCTTC.

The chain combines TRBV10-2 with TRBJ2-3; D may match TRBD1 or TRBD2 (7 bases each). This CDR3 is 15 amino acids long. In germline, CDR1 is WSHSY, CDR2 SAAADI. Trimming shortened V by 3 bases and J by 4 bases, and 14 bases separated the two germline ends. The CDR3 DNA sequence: TGCGCCAGCAGTGACCCAGGGGGAGGGTCAGATACGCAGTATTTT. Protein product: CASSDPGGGSDTQYF.

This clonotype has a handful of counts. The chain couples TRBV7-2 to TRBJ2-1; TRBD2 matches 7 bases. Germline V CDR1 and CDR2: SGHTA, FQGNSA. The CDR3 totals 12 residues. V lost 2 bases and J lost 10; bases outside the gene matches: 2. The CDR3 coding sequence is TGTGCCAGCAGCTTACAAGCGGGAGAGCAGTTCTTC. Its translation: CASSLQAGEQFF.

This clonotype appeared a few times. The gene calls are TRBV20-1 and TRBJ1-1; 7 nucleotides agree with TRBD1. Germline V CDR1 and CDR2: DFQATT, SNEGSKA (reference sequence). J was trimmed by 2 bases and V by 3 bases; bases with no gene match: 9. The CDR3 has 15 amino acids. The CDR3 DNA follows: TGCAGTGCTAGCACCAAATACAGGGGTAACACTGAAGCTTTCTTT. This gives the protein CSASTKYRGNTEAFF.

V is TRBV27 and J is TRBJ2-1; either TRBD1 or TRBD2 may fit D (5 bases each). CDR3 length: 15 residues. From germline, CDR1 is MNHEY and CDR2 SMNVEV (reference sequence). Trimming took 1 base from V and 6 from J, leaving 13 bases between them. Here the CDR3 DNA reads TGTGCCAGCAGTTTATTTACGGGGCCCGCCAATGAGCAGTTCTTC. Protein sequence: CASSLFTGPANEQFF.

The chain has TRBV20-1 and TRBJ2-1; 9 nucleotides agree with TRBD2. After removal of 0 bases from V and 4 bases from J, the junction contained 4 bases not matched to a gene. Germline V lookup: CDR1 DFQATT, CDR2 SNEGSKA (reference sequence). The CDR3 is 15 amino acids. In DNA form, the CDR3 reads TGCAGTGCTAGAGACGGTAGCGGGAGATACAATGAGCAGTTCTTC. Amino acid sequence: CSARDGSGRYNEQFF.

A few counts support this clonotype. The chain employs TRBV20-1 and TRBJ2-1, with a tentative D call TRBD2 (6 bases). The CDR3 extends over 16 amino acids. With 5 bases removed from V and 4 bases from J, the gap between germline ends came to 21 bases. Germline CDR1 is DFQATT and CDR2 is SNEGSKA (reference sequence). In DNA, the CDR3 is TGCAGTGCTTCTAGGAGCGGCGGGAAAAAATACAATGAGCAGTTCTTC. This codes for CSASRSGGKKYNEQFF.

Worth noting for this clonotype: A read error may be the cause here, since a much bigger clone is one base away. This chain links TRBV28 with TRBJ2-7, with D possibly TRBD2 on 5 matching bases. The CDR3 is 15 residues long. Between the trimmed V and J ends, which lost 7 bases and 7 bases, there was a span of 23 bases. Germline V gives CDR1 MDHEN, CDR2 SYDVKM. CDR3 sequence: CASTNDLASYNEQYF. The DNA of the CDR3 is TGTGCCAGCACCAATGACCTAGCCTCCTACAATGAGCAGTACTTC.

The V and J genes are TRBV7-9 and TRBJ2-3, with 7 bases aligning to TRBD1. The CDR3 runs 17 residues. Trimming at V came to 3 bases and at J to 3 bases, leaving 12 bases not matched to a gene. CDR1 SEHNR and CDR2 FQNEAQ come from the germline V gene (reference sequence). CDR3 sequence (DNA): TGTGCCAGCAGCTTCAAGAGATTGAGACAGGGTACAGATACGCAGTATTTT. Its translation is CASSFKRLRQGTDTQYF.

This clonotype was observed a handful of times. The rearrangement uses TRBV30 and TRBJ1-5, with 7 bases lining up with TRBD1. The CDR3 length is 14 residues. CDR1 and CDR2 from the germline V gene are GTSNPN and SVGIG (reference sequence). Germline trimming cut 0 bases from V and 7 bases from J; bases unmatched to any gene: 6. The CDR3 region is CAWSVDRAGQPQHF. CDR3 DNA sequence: TGTGCCTGGAGTGTAGACAGGGCCGGACAGCCCCAGCATTTT.